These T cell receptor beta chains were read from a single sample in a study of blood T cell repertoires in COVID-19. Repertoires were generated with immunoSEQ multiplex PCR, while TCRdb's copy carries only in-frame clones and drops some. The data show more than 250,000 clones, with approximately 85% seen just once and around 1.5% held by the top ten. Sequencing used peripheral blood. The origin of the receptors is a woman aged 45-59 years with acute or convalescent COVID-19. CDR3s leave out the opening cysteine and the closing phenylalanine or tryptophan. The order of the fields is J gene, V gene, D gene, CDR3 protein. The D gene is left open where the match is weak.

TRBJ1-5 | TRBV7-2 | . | ASSLVWSQPQH
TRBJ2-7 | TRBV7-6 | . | ASSLVTDYEQY
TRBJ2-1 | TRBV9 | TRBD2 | ASSLGDYLYNEQF
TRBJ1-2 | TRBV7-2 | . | ASSPPTGTQYGYT
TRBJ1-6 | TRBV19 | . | ASSMGRFGNSPLH
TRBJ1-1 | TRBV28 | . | ASSPPTDTEAF
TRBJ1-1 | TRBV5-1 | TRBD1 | ASSSRTGGNTEAF
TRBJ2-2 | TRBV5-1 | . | ASRDSRANTGELF
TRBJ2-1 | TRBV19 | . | ASRRDVRDEQF
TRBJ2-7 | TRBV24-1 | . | ATSPTGGGYEQY
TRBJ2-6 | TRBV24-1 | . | ATSEGAGANVLT
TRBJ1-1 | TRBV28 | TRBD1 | ASSQGQGKRQAF
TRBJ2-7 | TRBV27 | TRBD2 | ASSPRGAGGPGDEQY
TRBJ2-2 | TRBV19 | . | ASKPGLPNTGELF
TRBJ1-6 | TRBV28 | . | ASSLSAGDSPLH
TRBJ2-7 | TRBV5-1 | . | ASSQSAYEQY
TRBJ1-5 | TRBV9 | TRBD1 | ASSPQGASNQPQH
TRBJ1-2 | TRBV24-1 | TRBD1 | ATSDKNGQGYGYT
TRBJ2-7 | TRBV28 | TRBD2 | ASRGGYEQY
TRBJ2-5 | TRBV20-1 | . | SAKRETQY
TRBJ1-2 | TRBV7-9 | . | ASSLVPSRGYT
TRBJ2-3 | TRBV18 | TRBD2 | ASSLGLARTDTQY
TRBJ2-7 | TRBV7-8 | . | ASSLVVRDYEQY
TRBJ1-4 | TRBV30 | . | AGSLVNDKGVGEKLF
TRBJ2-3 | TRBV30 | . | AWSLGGRVFTDTQY
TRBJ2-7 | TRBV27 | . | ASSSRAHRVRSQY
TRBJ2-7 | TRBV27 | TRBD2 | ASSLLGLAGALQY